This is a list of T cell receptor beta chains from one sample in a study of blood T cell repertoires in COVID-19. The table came from immunoSEQ multiplex PCR; TCRdb's copy has only in-frame clones and leaves some out. Of 100,000 or so clones listed, approximately 87% are singletons. Sequences were obtained from peripheral blood. The receptor set was obtained from a human donor in a cohort sampled during active COVID-19. Both conserved end residues are part of each CDR3. Fields, in order: CDR3 length, J gene, V gene, clone size, D gene, CDR3 protein, CDR3 DNA. The D gene is left open where the match is weak. Size tells how often a clone was seen (once, few, many) or the class of an expanded clone, and some rows leave it out.

>17|TRBJ1-1|TRBV5-1|-|-
CASSLFPFGAGGTEAFF
TGCGCCAGCAGCTTATTTCCTTTTGGGGCAGGCGGCACTGAAGCTTTCTTT
>14|TRBJ2-3|TRBV2|-|TRBD1
CASSRTGYTDTQYF
TGTGCCAGCAGCCGGACAGGGTACACAGATACGCAGTATTTT
>11|TRBJ1-2|TRBV29-1|-|-
CSAQNDYGYTF
TGCAGCGCGCAAAATGACTATGGCTACACCTTC
>14|TRBJ2-5|TRBV19|-|TRBD2
CATRARLAEETQYF
TGTGCCACCCGGGCGAGACTAGCGGAAGAGACCCAGTACTTC
>15|TRBJ2-3|TRBV11-2|-|TRBD1
CASSLAQGVTDTQYF
TGTGCCAGCAGCTTAGCACAGGGGGTGACAGATACGCAGTATTTT
>15|TRBJ2-3|TRBV5-5|once|-
CASSPDGTSTDTQYF
TGTGCCAGCAGCCCCGATGGGACTAGCACAGATACGCAGTATTTT
>15|TRBJ1-4|TRBV7-9|-|TRBD1
CASSLETGGYEKLFF
TGTGCCAGCAGCTTAGAGACAGGGGGATATGAAAAACTGTTTTTT
>15|TRBJ2-6|TRBV7-9|-|-
CASSLVPGGANVLTF
TGTGCCAGCAGCTTAGTTCCAGGTGGGGCCAACGTCCTGACTTTC
>16|TRBJ2-7|TRBV6-6|-|-
CASSYSIFSGSYEQYF
TGTGCCAGCAGTTACTCGATATTTTCCGGGTCCTACGAGCAGTACTTC
>16|TRBJ2-2|TRBV27|-|-
CASSLLTGSNTGELFF
TGTGCCAGCAGTCTCTTAACGGGATCGAACACCGGGGAGCTGTTTTTT
>15|TRBJ2-3|TRBV7-9|-|TRBD2
CASSLLLAATDTQYF
TGTGCCAGCAGCTTACTTCTAGCGGCCACAGATACGCAGTATTTT
>16|TRBJ2-1|TRBV19|-|-
CASSTARDPPYNEQFF
TGTGCCAGTAGTACCGCCCGCGATCCCCCTTACAATGAGCAGTTCTTC
>15|TRBJ2-7|TRBV12-5|-|-
CASGLSLGSSYEQYF
TGTGCTAGTGGTTTAAGCCTCGGGAGCTCCTACGAGCAGTACTTC
>13|TRBJ2-7|TRBV5-1|-|-
CASSEPGAHEQYF
TGCGCCAGCAGCGAGCCGGGTGCCCACGAGCAGTACTTC
>13|TRBJ2-3|TRBV7-3|-|-
CASSLGGADTQYF
TGTGCCAGCAGCTTAGGCGGCGCAGATACGCAGTATTTT
>14|TRBJ1-2|TRBV6-2/TRBV6-3|-|TRBD1
CASSYGAGGYGYTF
TGTGCCAGCAGTTACGGTGCAGGGGGATATGGCTACACCTTC
>16|TRBJ2-1|TRBV10-3|once|TRBD2
CAISESTSGFYNEQFF
TGTGCCATCAGTGAGTCGACTAGCGGTTTCTACAATGAGCAGTTCTTC
>16|TRBJ2-1|TRBV6-2/TRBV6-3|-|-
CASSYSNGSPFYEQFF
TGTGCCAGCAGTTACTCGAACGGGAGTCCGTTTTATGAGCAGTTCTTC
>16|TRBJ2-1|TRBV15|-|-
CATSRESGLTLNEQFF
TGTGCCACCAGCAGAGAATCCGGGTTGACCCTTAATGAGCAGTTCTTC
>11|TRBJ1-2|TRBV29-1|-|-
CSVEDRGGYTF
TGCAGCGTTGAAGACAGGGGAGGCTACACCTTC
>14|TRBJ2-3|TRBV7-2|-|-
CASSLGPVADTQYF
TGTGCCAGCAGCTTAGGCCCGGTGGCAGATACGCAGTATTTT
>14|TRBJ2-7|TRBV2|once|TRBD1
CASSPGTGNYEQYF
TGTGCCAGCAGTCCCGGGACAGGGAACTACGAGCAGTACTTC
>15|TRBJ2-5|TRBV6-2/TRBV6-3|once|-
CASSFRGPRQETQYF
TGTGCCAGTAGTTTCCGTGGGCCCCGACAAGAGACCCAGTACTTC
>14|TRBJ1-6|TRBV9|-|-
CASSVESGGSPLHF
TGTGCCAGCAGCGTAGAGTCGGGTGGTTCACCCCTCCACTTT
>13|TRBJ1-1|TRBV3-1/TRBV3-2|few|-
CASSPNYYTEAFF
TGTGCCAGCAGCCCTAACTACTACACTGAAGCTTTCTTT
>15|TRBJ2-1|TRBV3-1/TRBV3-2|-|TRBD2
CASSPTSGTYNEQFF
TGTGCCAGCAGCCCGACTAGCGGGACTTACAATGAGCAGTTCTTC
>16|TRBJ2-5|TRBV28|-|TRBD1
CASSPTPGQGMETQYF
TGTGCCAGCAGCCCTACCCCGGGACAGGGGATGGAGACCCAGTACTTC
>15|TRBJ2-3|TRBV9|-|TRBD1
CASSSTGGSTDTQYF
TGTGCCAGCAGCTCGACAGGGGGCAGCACAGATACGCAGTATTTT
>14|TRBJ2-7|TRBV27|-|TRBD2
CASSSLAASYEQYF
TGTGCCAGCAGTTCACTAGCGGCGTCCTACGAGCAGTACTTC
>17|TRBJ1-1|TRBV19|-|TRBD1
CASSKAGTGVVNTEAFF
TGTGCCAGTAGTAAAGCCGGGACAGGGGTTGTGAACACTGAAGCTTTCTTT
>19|TRBJ1-1|TRBV28|-|TRBD1
CASSLWPSSDRGGGTEAFF
TGTGCCAGCAGTTTATGGCCCTCCTCGGACAGGGGAGGTGGCACTGAAGCTTTCTTT
>14|TRBJ2-3|TRBV6-6|-|-
CASSYVGYTDTQYF
TGTGCCAGCAGTTACGTCGGGTACACAGATACGCAGTATTTT
>15|TRBJ1-1|TRBV5-4|-|-
CASSLVGGGTTEAFF
TGTGCCAGCAGCTTGGTGGGGGGGGGAACGACTGAAGCTTTCTTT
>16|TRBJ2-7|TRBV27|-|TRBD2
CASSPQGAGLSYEQYF
TGTGCCAGTTCCCCTCAGGGAGCGGGACTCTCCTACGAGCAGTACTTC
>17|TRBJ2-1|TRBV5-1|-|TRBD2
CASSFWTSGREHNEQFF
TGCGCCAGCAGCTTTTGGACTAGCGGGAGGGAACACAATGAGCAGTTCTTC
>15|TRBJ2-2|TRBV11-2|few|-
CASSLERTGYGELFF
TGTGCCAGCAGCTTGGAAAGAACAGGGTACGGGGAGCTGTTTTTT
>15|TRBJ2-3|TRBV9|-|TRBD2
CASSEGLAGAGTQYF
TGTGCCAGCAGCGAGGGACTAGCGGGAGCGGGTACGCAGTATTTT
>13|TRBJ2-3|TRBV5-4|once|-
CASSATVTDTQYF
TGTGCCAGCAGCGCCACAGTCACAGATACGCAGTATTTT
>15|TRBJ2-7|TRBV7-6|-|TRBD1
CASSLIGTGSYEQYF
TGTGCCAGCAGCTTAATAGGGACAGGATCCTACGAGCAGTACTTC
>17|TRBJ2-7|TRBV3-1/TRBV3-2|once|TRBD1
CASSSAAHGTGAYEQYF
TGTGCCAGCAGCTCAGCCGCCCACGGGACAGGGGCCTACGAGCAGTACTTC
>15|TRBJ1-5|TRBV9|once|-
CASSGGPTMDQPQHF
TGTGCCAGCAGCGGGGGCCCGACAATGGATCAGCCCCAGCATTTT
>15|TRBJ1-1|TRBV19|-|TRBD1
CASSRQGMGDTEAFF
TGTGCCAGTAGTCGACAGGGGATGGGGGACACTGAAGCTTTCTTT
>15|TRBJ2-7|TRBV11-2|-|-
CASSFGVQRVFEQYF
TGTGCCAGCAGCTTCGGAGTTCAGAGGGTTTTCGAGCAGTACTTC
>17|TRBJ2-5|TRBV2|-|TRBD1
CASTFLSPGQGEETQYF
TGTGCCAGCACCTTTTTATCTCCGGGACAGGGGGAAGAGACCCAGTACTTC
>14|TRBJ1-2|TRBV19|-|-
CASSIVNRDGSYTF
TGTGCCAGTAGTATAGTAAACAGGGACGGGAGCTACACCTTC
>15|TRBJ1-4|TRBV6-5|-|TRBD1
CASSYSTGFYEKLFF
TGTGCCAGCAGTTACTCGACAGGGTTTTATGAAAAACTGTTTTTT
>14|TRBJ1-2|TRBV27|-|TRBD1
CASSPTGPKGGYTF
TGTGCCAGCAGTCCGACAGGGCCCAAGGGTGGCTACACCTTC
>16|TRBJ1-6|TRBV15|-|TRBD1
CATSRPTGQGSSPLHF
TGTGCCACCAGCAGACCCACGGGACAGGGTAGTTCACCCCTCCACTTT
>14|TRBJ1-2|TRBV4-1|few|-
CASSQERQAYGYTF
TGCGCCAGCAGCCAAGAAAGACAAGCCTATGGCTACACCTTC